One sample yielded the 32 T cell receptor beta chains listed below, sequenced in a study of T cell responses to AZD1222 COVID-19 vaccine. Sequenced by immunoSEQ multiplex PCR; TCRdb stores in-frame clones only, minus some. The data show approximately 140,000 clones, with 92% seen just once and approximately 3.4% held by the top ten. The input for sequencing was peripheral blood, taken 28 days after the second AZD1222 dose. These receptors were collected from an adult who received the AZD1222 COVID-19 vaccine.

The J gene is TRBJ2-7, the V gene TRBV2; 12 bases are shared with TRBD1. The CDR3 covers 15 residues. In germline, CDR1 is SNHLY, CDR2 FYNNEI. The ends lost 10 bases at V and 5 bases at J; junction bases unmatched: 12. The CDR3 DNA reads TGTGCCACCTTACTCCGGGACAGGGGGCTGGACGAGCAGTACTTC. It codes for CATLLRDRGLDEQYF.

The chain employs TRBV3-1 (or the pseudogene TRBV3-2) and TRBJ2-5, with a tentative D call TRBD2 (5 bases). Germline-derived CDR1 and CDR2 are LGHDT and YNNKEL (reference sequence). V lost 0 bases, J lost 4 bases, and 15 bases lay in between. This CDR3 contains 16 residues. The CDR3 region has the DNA TGTGCCAGCAGCCAAGATCCGTCGGGGTTTGGAGAGACCCAGTACTTC. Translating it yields CASSQDPSGFGETQYF.

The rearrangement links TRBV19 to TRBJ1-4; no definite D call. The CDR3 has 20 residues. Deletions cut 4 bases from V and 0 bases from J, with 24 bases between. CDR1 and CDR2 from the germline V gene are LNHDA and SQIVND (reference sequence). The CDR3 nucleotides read TGTGCCAGTAGTACCCCCACGGGTCGGCGCGGATCTTCAACTAATGAAAAACTGTTTTTT. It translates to CASSTPTGRRGSSTNEKLFF.

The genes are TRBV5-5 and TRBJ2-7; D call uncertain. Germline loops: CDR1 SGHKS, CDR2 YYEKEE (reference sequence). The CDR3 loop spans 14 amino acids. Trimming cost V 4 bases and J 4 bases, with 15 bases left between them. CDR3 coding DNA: TGTGCCAGCAGCGTGAACCTTCCGGCGTACGAGCAGTACTTC. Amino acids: CASSVNLPAYEQYF. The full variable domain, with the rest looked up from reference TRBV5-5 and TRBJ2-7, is DAGVTQSPTHLIKTRGQQVTLRCSPISGHKSVSWYQQVLGQGPQFIFQYYEKEERGRGNFPDRFSARQFPNYSSELNVNALLLGDSALYLCASSVNLPAYEQYFGPGTRLTVT.

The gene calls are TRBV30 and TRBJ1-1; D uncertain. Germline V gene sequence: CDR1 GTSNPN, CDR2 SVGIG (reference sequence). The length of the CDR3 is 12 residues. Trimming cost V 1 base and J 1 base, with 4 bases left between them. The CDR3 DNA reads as TGTGCCTGGAGTGATCAGAACACTGAAGCTTTCTTT. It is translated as CAWSDQNTEAFF.

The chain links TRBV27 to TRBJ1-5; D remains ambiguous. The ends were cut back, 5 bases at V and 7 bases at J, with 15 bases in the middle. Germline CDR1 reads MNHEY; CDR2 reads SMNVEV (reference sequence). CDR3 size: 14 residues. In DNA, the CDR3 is TGTGCCAGCAGTCCCCCGGGGAGGCGACAGCCCCAGCATTTT. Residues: CASSPPGRRQPQHF.

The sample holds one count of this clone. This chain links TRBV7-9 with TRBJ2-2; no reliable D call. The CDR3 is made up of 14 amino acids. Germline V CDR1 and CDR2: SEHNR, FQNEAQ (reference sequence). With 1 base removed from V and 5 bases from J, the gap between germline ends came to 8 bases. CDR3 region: CASSLVRWTGELFF. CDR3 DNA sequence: TGTGCCAGCAGCTTAGTCAGGTGGACCGGGGAGCTGTTTTTT.

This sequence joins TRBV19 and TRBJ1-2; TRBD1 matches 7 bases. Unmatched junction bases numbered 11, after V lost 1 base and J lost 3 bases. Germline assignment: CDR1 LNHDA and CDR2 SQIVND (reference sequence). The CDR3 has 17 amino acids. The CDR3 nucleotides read TGTGCCAGTAGTATAGTGGGAGGGGGCAAGGCGTACTATGGCTACACCTTC. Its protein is CASSIVGGGKAYYGYTF.

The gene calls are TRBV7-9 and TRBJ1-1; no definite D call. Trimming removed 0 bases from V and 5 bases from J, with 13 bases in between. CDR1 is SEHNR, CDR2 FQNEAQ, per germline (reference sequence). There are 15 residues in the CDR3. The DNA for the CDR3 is TGTGCCAGCAGCTTAGCACTCGGGAGGGAGACTGAAGCTTTCTTT. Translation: CASSLALGRETEAFF.

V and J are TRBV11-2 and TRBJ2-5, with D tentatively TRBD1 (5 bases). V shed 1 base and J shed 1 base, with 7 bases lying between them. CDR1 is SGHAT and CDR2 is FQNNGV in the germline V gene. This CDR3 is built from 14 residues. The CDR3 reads CASSLGTSQETQYF. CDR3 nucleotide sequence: TGTGCCAGCAGCTTAGGGACAAGCCAAGAGACCCAGTACTTC. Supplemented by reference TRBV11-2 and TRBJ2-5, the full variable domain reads EAGVAQSPRYKIIEKRQSVAFWCNPISGHATLYWYQQILGQGPKLLIQFQNNGVVDDSQLPKDRFSAERLKGVDSTLKIQPAKLEDSAVYLCASSLGTSQETQYFGPGTRLLVL.

The DNA for the CDR3 is TGCAGTGCTAGTGGGATTTACTACGAGCAGTACTTC. Translating it yields CSASGIYYEQYF. The rearrangement links TRBV20-1 to TRBJ2-7; D unclear. Trimming removed 3 bases at V and 3 bases at J, with 9 bases between. The CDR3 is 12 amino acids. Germline CDR1 DFQATT, CDR2 SNEGSKA (reference sequence).

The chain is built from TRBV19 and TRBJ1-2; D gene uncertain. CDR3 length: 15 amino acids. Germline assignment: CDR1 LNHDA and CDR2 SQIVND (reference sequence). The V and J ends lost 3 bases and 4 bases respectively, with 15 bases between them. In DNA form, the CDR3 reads TGTGCCAGTAGTATTCAGGCAGCGGGATCCTATGGCTACACCTTC. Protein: CASSIQAAGSYGYTF.

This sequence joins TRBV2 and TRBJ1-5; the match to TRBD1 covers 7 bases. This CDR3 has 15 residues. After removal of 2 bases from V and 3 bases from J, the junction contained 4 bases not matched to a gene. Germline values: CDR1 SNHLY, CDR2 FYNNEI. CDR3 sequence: CASSETDRLNQPQHF. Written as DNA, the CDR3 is TGTGCCAGCAGTGAAACGGACAGGCTCAATCAGCCCCAGCATTTT.

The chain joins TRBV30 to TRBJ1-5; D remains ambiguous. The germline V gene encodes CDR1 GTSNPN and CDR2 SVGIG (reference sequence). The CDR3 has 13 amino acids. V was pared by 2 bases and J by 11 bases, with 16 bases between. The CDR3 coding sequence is TGTGCCTGGAGTCTCGGACCGAGGAACTCCCAGCATTTT. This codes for CAWSLGPRNSQHF.

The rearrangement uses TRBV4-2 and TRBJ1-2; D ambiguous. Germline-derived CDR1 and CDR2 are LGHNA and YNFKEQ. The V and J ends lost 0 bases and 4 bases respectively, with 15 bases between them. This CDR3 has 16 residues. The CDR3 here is CASSQDMTRIIYGYTF. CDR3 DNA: TGTGCCAGCAGCCAAGATATGACCAGGATCATCTATGGCTACACCTTC.

The CDR3 nucleotides read TGTGCCAGCAACTATTCCACCCCTGGGTACTTC. Protein product: CASNYSTPGYF. This chain connects TRBV21-1 to TRBJ2-7; the table calls TRBD2, which could not be checked here. TRBV21-1 is a listed pseudogene. The CDR3 sequence is 11 residues long.

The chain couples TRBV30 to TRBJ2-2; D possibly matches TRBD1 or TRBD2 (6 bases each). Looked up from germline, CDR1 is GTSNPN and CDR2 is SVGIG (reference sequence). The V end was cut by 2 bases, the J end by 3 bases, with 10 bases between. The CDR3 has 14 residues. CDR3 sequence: CAWSTGGYTGELFF. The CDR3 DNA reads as TGTGCCTGGAGTACCGGGGGCTACACCGGGGAGCTGTTTTTT.

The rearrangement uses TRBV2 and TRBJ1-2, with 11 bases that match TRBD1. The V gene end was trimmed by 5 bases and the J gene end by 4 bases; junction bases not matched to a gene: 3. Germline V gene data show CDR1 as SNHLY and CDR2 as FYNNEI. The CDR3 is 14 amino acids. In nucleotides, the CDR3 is TGTGCCAGCAGTAGGACAGGGGGCTCCTATGGCTACACCTTC. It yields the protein CASSRTGGSYGYTF.

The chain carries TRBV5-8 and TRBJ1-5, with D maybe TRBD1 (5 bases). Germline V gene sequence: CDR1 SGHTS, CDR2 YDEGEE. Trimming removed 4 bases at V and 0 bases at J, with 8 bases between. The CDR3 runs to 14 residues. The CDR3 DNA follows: TGTGCCAGCAGCCCGGGGCATAGCAATCAGCCCCAGCATTTT. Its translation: CASSPGHSNQPQHF.

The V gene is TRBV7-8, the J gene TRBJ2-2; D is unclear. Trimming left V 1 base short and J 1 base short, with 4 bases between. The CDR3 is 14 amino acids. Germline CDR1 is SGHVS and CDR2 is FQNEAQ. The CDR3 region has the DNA TGTGCCAGCAGCTTAGTTCTGAACACCGGGGAGCTGTTTTTT. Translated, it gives CASSLVLNTGELFF.

CDR3 DNA sequence: TGTGCCAGCAGTTACGGGGGGCTATCTTTTTTT. Translated: CASSYGGLSFF. This chain links TRBV6-5 with TRBJ1-4, with D possibly TRBD1 on 6 matching bases. Germline V gene data show CDR1 as MNHEY and CDR2 as SVGAGI. This CDR3 has 11 amino acids. Trimming removed 2 bases at V and 17 bases at J, with 12 bases between.

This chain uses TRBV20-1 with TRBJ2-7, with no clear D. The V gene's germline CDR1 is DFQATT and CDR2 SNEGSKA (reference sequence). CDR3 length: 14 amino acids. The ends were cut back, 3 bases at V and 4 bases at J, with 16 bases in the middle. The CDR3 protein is CSASPDVSGYEQYF. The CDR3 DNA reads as TGCAGTGCTAGTCCCGATGTCTCCGGGTACGAGCAGTACTTC.

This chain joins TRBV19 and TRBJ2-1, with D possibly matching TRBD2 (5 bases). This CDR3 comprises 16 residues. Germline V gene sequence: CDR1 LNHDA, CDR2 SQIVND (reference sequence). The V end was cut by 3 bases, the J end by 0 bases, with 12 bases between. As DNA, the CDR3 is TGTGCCAGTAGTATCAATTCCGGGAACTCCTACAATGAGCAGTTCTTC. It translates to CASSINSGNSYNEQFF.

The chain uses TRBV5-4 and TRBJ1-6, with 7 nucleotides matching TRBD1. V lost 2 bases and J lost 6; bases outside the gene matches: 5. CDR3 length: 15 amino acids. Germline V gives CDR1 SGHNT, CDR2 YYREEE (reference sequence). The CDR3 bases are TGTGCCAGCAGCTTAGGGGGCGCCTTTAATTCACCCCTCCACTTT. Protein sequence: CASSLGGAFNSPLHF.

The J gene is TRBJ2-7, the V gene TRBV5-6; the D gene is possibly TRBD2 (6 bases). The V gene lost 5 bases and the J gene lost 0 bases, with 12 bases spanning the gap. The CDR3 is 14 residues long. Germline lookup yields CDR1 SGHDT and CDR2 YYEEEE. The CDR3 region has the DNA TGTGCCAGCAGTCTTGGAGGGTACTCCTACGAGCAGTACTTC. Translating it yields CASSLGGYSYEQYF. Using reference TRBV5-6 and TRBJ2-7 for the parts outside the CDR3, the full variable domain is DAGVTQSPTHLIKTRGQQVTLRCSPKSGHDTVSWYQQALGQGPQFIFQYYEEEERQRGNFPDRFSGHQFPNYSSELNVNALLLGDSALYLCASSLGGYSYEQYFGPGTRLTVT.

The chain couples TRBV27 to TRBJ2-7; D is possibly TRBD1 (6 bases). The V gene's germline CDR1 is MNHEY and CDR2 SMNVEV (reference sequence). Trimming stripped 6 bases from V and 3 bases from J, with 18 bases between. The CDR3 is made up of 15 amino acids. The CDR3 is CASRLDADSLYEQYF. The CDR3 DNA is TGTGCCAGCAGACTTGACGCGGACAGTCTCTACGAGCAGTACTTC.

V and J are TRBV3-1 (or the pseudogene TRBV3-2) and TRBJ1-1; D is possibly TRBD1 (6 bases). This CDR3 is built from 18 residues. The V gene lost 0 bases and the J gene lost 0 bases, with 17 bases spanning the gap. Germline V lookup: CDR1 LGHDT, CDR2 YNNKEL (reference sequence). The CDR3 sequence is CASSQDWLGGYMNTEAFF. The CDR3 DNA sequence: TGTGCCAGCAGCCAAGATTGGTTGGGGGGCTACATGAACACTGAAGCTTTCTTT.

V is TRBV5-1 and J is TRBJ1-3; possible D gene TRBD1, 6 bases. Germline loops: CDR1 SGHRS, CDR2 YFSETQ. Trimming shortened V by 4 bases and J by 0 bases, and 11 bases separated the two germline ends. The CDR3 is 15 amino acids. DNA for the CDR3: TGCGCCAGCAGCGCTTTAGGGGGCTCTGGAAACACCATATATTTT. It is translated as CASSALGGSGNTIYF.

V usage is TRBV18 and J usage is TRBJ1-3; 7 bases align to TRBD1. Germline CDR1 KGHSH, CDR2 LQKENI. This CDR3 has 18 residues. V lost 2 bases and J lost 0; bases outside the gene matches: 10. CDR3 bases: TGTGCCAGCTCACCAACGCCCCCGGGACAGAGCTCTGGAAACACCATATATTTT. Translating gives CASSPTPPGQSSGNTIYF.

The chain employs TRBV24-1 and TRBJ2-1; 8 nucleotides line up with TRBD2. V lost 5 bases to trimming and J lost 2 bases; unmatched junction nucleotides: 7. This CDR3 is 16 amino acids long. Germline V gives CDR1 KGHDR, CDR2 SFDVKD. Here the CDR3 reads CATSGTSGLPYNEQFF. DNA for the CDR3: TGTGCCACCAGTGGAACTAGCGGCCTCCCCTACAATGAGCAGTTCTTC.

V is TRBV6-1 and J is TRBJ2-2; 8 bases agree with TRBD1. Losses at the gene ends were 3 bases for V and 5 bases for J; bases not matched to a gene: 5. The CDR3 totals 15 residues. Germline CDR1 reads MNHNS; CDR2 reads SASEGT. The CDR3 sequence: CASSDKNRGTGELFF. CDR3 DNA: TGTGCCAGCAGTGACAAAAACAGGGGGACCGGGGAGCTGTTTTTT.

The CDR3 protein is CASSVRSSGAGGNTIYF. Written as DNA, the CDR3 is TGTGCCAGCAGCGTCCGGTCTTCGGGGGCAGGTGGAAACACCATATATTTT. The rearrangement joins TRBV9 to TRBJ1-3, with D perhaps matching TRBD1 (6 bases). Germline assignment: CDR1 SGDLS and CDR2 YYNGEE. CDR3 length: 17 amino acids. V shed 2 bases and J shed 3 bases, with 18 bases lying between them.